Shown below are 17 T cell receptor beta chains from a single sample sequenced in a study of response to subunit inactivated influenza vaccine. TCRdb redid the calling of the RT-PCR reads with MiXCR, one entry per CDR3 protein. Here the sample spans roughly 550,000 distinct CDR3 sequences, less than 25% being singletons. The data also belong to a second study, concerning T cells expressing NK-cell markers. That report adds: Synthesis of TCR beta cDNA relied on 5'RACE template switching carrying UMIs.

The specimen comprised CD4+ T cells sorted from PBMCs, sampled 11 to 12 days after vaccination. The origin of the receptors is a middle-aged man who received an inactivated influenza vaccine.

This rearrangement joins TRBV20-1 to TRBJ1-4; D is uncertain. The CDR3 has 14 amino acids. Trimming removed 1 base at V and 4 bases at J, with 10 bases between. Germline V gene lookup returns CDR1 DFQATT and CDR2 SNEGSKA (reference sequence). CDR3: CSARGQANNEKLFF. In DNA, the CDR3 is TGCAGTGCTAGAGGCCAGGCCAATAATGAAAAACTGTTTTTT.

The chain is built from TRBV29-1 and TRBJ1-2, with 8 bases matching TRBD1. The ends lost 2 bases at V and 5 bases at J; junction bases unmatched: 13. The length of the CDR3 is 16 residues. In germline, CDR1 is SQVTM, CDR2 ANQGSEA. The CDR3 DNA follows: TGCAGCGTTGAACCCGGACAGGGAAACAAGAATTATGGCTACACCTTC. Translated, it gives CSVEPGQGNKNYGYTF.

Here the CDR3 DNA reads TGTGCCAGCAGACTCCGGGGCCCGGGAGAGACCCAGTACTTC. Protein sequence: CASRLRGPGETQYF. The gene calls are TRBV21-1 and TRBJ2-5; no DNA check was done on the table's D call, TRBD1. TRBV21-1 is a recognized pseudogene. CDR3 length: 14 amino acids.

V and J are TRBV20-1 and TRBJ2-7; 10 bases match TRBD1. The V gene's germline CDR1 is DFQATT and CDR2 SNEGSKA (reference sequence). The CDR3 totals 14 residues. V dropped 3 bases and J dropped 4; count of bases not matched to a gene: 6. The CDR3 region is CSASPDRGLYEQYF. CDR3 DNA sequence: TGCAGTGCTAGTCCCGACAGGGGGCTATACGAGCAGTACTTC.

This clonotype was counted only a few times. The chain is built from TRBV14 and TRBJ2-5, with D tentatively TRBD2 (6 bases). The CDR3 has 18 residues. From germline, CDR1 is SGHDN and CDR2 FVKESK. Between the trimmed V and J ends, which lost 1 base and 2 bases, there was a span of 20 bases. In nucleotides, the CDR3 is TGTGCCAGCAGCCAAGGGGCGGGGTCCTCGGGGCCACAAGAGACCCAGTACTTC. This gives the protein CASSQGAGSSGPQETQYF.

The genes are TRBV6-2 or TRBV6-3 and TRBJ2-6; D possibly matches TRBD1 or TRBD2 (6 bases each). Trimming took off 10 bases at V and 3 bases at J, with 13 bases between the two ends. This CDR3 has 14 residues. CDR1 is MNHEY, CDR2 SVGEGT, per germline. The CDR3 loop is CATGGGFGANVLTF. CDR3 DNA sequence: TGTGCCACCGGAGGGGGGTTTGGGGCCAACGTCCTGACTTTC.

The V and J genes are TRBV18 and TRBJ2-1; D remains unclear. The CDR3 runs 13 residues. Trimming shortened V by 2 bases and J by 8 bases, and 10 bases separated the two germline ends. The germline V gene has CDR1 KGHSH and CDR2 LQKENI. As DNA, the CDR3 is TGTGCCAGCTCACCAAAGGCTGCGGATGAGCAGTTCTTC. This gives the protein CASSPKAADEQFF.

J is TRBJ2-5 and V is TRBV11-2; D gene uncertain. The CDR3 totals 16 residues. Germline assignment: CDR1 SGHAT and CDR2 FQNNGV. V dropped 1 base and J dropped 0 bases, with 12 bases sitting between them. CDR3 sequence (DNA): TGTGCCAGCAGCTTAGGCCCCTCTTGGTACCAAGAGACCCAGTACTTC. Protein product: CASSLGPSWYQETQYF. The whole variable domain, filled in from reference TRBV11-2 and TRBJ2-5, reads EAGVAQSPRYKIIEKRQSVAFWCNPISGHATLYWYQQILGQGPKLLIQFQNNGVVDDSQLPKDRFSAERLKGVDSTLKIQPAKLEDSAVYLCASSLGPSWYQETQYFGPGTRLLVL.

CDR3 DNA: TGTGCCAGCAGCTCCTGGGGGCGTCGGTCTTGGGACGAAAATGAGCAGTTCTTC. The encoded protein is CASSSWGRRSWDENEQFF. The chain combines TRBV11-1 with TRBJ2-1; TRBD1 might be the D (6 bases). The germline V gene has CDR1 SGHAT and CDR2 FQDESV (reference sequence). Between the trimmed V and J ends, which lost 4 bases and 7 bases, there was a span of 26 bases. This CDR3 has 18 residues.

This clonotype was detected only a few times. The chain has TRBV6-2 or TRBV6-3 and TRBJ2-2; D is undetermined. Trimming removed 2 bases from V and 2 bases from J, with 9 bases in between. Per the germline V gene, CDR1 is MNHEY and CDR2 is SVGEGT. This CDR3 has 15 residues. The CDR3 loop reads CASSYRSANTGELFF. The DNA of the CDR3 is TGTGCCAGCAGTTACAGGTCAGCTAACACCGGGGAGCTGTTTTTT.

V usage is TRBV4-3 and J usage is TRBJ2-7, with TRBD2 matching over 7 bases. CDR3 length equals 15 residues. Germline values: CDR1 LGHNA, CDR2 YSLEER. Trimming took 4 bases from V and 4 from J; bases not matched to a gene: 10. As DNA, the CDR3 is TGCGCCAGCAGCCCCCCCGGTCCTAGCGGATACGAGCAGTACTTC. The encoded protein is CASSPPGPSGYEQYF.

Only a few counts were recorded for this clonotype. DNA of the CDR3: TGCGCCAGCAGCCAAGATGTTTCGGGTACGCAGTATTTT. Translated: CASSQDVSGTQYF. This chain connects TRBV4-3 to TRBJ2-3, with D unresolved. V shed 0 bases and J shed 8 bases, with 9 bases lying between them. The length of the CDR3 is 13 residues. Germline CDR1 reads LGHNA; CDR2 reads YSLEER.

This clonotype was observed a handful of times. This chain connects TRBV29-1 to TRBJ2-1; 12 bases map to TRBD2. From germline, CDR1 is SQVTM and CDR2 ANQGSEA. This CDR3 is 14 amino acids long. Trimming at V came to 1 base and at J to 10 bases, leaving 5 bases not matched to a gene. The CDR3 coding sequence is TGCAGCGTTGAAGCGGCTAGCGGGGGGGGGGAGCAGTTCTTC. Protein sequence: CSVEAASGGGEQFF.

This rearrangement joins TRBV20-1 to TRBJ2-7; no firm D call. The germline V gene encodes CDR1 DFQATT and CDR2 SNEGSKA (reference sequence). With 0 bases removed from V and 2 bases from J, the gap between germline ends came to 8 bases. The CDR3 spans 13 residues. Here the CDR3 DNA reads TGCAGTGCTAGAGATTTGAGAACCTACGAGCAGTACTTC. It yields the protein CSARDLRTYEQYF.

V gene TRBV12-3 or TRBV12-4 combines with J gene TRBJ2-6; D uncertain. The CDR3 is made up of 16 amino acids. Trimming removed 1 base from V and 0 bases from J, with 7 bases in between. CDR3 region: CASSLEFRSGANVLTF. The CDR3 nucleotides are TGTGCCAGCAGTTTAGAGTTTCGCTCTGGGGCCAACGTCCTGACTTTC.

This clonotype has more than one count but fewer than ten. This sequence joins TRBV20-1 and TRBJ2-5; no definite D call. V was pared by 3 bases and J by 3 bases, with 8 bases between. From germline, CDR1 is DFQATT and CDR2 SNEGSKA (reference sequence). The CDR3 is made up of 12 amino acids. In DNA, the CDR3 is TGCAGTGCTAGGGGCGGAAAAGAGACCCAGTACTTC. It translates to CSARGGKETQYF.

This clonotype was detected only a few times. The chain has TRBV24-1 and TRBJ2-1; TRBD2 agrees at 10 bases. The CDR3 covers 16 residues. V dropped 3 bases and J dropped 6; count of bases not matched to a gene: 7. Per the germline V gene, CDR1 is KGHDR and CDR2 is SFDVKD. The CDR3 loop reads CATSDPQRGGRNEQFF. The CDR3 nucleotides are TGTGCCACCAGTGATCCCCAGCGGGGGGGCCGCAATGAGCAGTTCTTC.